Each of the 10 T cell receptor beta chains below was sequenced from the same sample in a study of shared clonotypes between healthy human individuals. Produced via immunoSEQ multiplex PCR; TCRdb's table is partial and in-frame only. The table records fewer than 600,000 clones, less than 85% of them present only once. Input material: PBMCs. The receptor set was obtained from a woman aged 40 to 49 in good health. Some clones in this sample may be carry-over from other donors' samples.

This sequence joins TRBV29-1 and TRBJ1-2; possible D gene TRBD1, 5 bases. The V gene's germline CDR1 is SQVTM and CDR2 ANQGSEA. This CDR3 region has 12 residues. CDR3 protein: CSGRGNNYGYTF. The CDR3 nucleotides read TGCAGTGGGCGGGGGAACAACTATGGCTACACCTTC.

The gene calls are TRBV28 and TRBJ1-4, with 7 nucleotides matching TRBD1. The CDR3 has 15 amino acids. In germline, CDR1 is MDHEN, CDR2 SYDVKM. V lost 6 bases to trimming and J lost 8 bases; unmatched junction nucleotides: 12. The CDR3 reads CASRPTGAYGEKLFF. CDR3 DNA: TGTGCCAGCAGGCCTACAGGGGCTTATGGGGAAAAACTGTTTTTT. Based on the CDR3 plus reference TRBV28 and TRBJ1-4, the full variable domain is DVKVTQSSRYLVKRTGEKVFLECVQDMDHENMFWYRQDPGLGLRLIYFSYDVKMKEKGDIPEGYSVSREKKERFSLILESASTNQTSMYLCASRPTGAYGEKLFFGSGTQLSVL.

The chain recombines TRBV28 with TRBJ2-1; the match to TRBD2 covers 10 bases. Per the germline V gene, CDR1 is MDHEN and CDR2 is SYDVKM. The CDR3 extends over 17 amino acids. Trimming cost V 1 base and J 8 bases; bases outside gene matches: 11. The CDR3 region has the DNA TGTGCCAGCAGTTTATCCGGACTCAGCGGGGGGGACCATGAGCAGTTCTTC. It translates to CASSLSGLSGGDHEQFF.

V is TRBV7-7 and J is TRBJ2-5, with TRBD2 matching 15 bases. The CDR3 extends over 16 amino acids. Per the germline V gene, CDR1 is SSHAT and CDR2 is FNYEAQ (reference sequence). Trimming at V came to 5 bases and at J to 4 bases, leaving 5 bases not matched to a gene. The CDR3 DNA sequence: TGTGCCAGCAGCCGAGGACTAGCGGGAGGGAGAGAGACCCAGTACTTC. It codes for CASSRGLAGGRETQYF.

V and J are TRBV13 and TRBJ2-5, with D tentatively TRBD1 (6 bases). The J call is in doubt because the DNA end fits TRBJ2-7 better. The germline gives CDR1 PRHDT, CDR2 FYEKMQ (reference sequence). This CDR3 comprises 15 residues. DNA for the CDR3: TGTGCCAGCAGCTTAGGTGACCGGGACACCTACGAGCAGTACTTC. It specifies CASSLGDRDTYEQYF.

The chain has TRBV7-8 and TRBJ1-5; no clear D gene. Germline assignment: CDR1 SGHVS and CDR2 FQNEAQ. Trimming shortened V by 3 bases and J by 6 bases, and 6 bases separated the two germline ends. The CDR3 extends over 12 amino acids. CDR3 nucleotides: TGTGCCAGCAGCTTTATGGCTCAGCCCCAGCATTTT. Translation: CASSFMAQPQHF. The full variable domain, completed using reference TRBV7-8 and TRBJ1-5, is GAGVSQSPRYKVAKRGQDVALRCDPISGHVSLFWYQQALGQGPEFLTYFQNEAQLDKSGLPSDRFFAERPEGSVSTLKIQRTQQEDSAVYLCASSFMAQPQHFGDGTRLSIL.

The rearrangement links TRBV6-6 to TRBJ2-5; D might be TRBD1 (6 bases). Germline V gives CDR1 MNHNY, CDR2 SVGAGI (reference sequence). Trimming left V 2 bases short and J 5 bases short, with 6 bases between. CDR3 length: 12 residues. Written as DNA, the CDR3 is TGTGCCAGCAGTTACCAGGGGGAGACCCAGTACTTC. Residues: CASSYQGETQYF.

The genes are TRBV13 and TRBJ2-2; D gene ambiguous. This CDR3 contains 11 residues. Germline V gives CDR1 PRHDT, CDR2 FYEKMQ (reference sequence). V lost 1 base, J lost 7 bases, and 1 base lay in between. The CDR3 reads CASSLVGELFF. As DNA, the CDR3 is TGTGCCAGCAGCTTAGTCGGGGAGCTGTTTTTT.

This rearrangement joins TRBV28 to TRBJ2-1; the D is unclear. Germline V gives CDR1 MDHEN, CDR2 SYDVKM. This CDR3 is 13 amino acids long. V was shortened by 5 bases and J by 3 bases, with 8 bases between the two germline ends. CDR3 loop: CASSPSVYNEQFF. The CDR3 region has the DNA TGTGCCAGCAGTCCCTCCGTCTACAATGAGCAGTTCTTC.

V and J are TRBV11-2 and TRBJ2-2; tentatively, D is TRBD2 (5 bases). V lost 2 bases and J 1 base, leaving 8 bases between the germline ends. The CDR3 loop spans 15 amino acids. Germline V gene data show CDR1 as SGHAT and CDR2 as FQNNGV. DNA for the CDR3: TGTGCCAGCAGCTTATGGAGGATGAACACCGGGGAGCTGTTTTTT. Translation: CASSLWRMNTGELFF.